The T cell receptor beta chain described here comes from a study of cytomegalovirus exposure and HLA in healthy donors. Overall study results and limits: According to an earlier analysis, most TCR beta V segments yielded productive rearrangements about 90% or about 30% of the time. Sequencing artifact likely explains a cluster of highly shared sequence variants.

This CDR3 contains 14 residues. CDR1 SGHTA and CDR2 FQGTGA come from the germline V gene. The junction had 9 bases not matched to a gene; V was cut back by 4 bases and J by 10 bases. On this clone: What it recognizes is unknown.

This PCR relied on a set of 60 Vbeta primers and 13 Jbeta primers. Data came from immunoSEQ multiplex PCR; TCRdb stores just in-frame clones and leaves some out. The sample lists 140,000 to 150,000 clones, around three quarters occurring once. This chain joins TRBV7-3 and TRBJ2-1; 8 bases agree with TRBD2. This clonotype was sampled from a middle-aged man in good health and CMV-seropositive. Input material: PBMCs. CDR3 DNA: TGTGCCAGCAGCTGGGGAGGGACTAGGGTCGAGCAGTTCTTC. Residues: CASSWGGTRVEQFF.